The 5 T cell receptor beta chains below all came from one sample that was sequenced in a study of type 1 regulatory T cells. TCRdb re-analysed the reads in MiXCR, keeping a single row per CDR3 protein. The sample contains over 90,000 distinct CDR3 sequences, 25% to 40% of which appear only once. The sample was CD4+ T cells, either the whole sample or a sorted fraction (not recorded which). The receptor source for this set is a human donor in good health.

The chain links TRBV5-4 to TRBJ2-3, with D hard to call. Germline V gene sequence: CDR1 SGHNT, CDR2 YYREEE (reference sequence). V lost 7 bases and J 0 bases, leaving 21 bases between the germline ends. The CDR3 consists of 17 residues. CDR3 protein: CASSLSLLSWSTDTQYF. CDR3 DNA sequence: TGTGCCAGCTCGTTAAGCTTATTGAGTTGGAGCACAGATACGCAGTATTTT.

This clonotype was seen more than once but under ten times. V usage is TRBV7-2 and J usage is TRBJ2-1; no definite D call. The CDR3 length is 11 residues. V was trimmed by 2 bases and J by 10 bases, leaving 6 bases between them. CDR1 and CDR2 from the germline V gene are SGHTA and FQGNSA. CDR3 DNA sequence: TGTGCCAGCAGCTTAATGCGGGAGCAGTTCTTC. Translation: CASSLMREQFF.

V gene TRBV5-6 combines with J gene TRBJ2-2; D not certain. V was shortened by 0 bases and J by 5 bases, with 8 bases between the two germline ends. The CDR3 extends over 14 amino acids. CDR1 is SGHDT and CDR2 is YYEEEE in the germline V gene. CDR3 nucleotide sequence: TGTGCCAGCAGCTTGGTTATAGGGACCGGGGAGCTGTTTTTT. Its translation: CASSLVIGTGELFF. The whole variable domain, remainder taken from reference TRBV5-6 and TRBJ2-2, is DAGVTQSPTHLIKTRGQQVTLRCSPKSGHDTVSWYQQALGQGPQFIFQYYEEEERQRGNFPDRFSGHQFPNYSSELNVNALLLGDSALYLCASSLVIGTGELFFGEGSRLTVL.

This chain joins TRBV5-1 and TRBJ1-1, with TRBD1 matching 9 bases. There are 16 residues in the CDR3. Germline V gene data show CDR1 as SGHRS and CDR2 as YFSETQ. V lost 4 bases to trimming and J lost 0 bases; unmatched junction nucleotides: 7. In DNA, the CDR3 is TGCGCCAGCAGCCAGGACAGGGGTAACTTGAACACTGAAGCTTTCTTT. Residues: CASSQDRGNLNTEAFF.

A remark on this clonotype: Sequence at one end of the junction differs from germline and may be a read error. CDR3 DNA: TGCGCCAACAGCTTGAGAGGGCTGGGTAAAGATACGCAGTATTTT. Residues: CANSLRGLGKDTQYF. The V gene is TRBV5-1, the J gene TRBJ2-3; D perhaps matches TRBD2 (5 bases). CDR1 SGHRS and CDR2 YFSETQ come from the germline V gene. CDR3 size: 15 residues.